This record concerns one T cell receptor (beta chain) sequence. These data are taken from a study of technical replicates of blood from several donors. Profiling relied on immunoSEQ multiplex PCR, and the TCRdb table lists in-frame clones only, not all of them. The sample comprises tens of thousands of clones, around nine tenths of which are singletons, and approximately 4.6% rests with the top ten. The origin of this receptor is a human donor in good health. Some clones in this sample may be carry-over from other donors' samples. Sequenced: PBMCs.

CDR3 sequence (DNA): TGTGCCAGCACCGCTCTATTTGGACAGGGGGCAACTGGGGCCAACGTCCTGACTTTC. The encoded protein is CASTALFGQGATGANVLTF. The chain has TRBV7-2 and TRBJ2-6, with 11 bases lining up with TRBD1. The CDR3 extends over 19 amino acids. Germline loops: CDR1 SGHTA, CDR2 FQGNSA. V lost 7 bases, J lost 2 bases, and 13 bases stayed unmatched. Full variable domain (rest looked up from reference TRBV7-2 and TRBJ2-6): GAGVSQSPSNKVTEKGKDVELRCDPISGHTALYWYRQSLGQGLEFLIYFQGNSAPDKSGLPSDRFSAERTGGSVSTLTIQRTQQEDSAVYLCASTALFGQGATGANVLTFGAGSRLTVL.